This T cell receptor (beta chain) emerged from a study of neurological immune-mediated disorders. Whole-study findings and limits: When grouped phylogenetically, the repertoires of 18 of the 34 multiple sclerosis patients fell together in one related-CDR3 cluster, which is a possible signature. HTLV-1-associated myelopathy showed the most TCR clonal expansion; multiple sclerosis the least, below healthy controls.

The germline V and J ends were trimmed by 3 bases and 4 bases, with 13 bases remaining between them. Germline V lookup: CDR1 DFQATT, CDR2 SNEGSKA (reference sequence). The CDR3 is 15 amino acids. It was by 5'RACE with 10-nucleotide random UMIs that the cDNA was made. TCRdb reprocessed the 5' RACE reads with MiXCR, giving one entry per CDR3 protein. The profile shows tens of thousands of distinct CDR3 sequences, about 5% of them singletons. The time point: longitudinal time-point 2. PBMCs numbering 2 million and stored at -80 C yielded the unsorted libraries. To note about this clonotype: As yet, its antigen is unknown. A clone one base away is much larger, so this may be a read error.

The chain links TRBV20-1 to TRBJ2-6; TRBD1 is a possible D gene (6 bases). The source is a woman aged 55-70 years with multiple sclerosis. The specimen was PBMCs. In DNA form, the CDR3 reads TGCAGTGCTAGCCCAGGGGTAAAGGGGGCCAACGTCCTGACTTTC. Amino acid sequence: CSASPGVKGANVLTF.